This T cell receptor beta chain was sequenced for a study of CD8 T cells in ankylosing spondylitis. Trimming shortened V by 4 bases and J by 4 bases, and 13 bases separated the two germline ends. The CDR3 is 13 residues long. The germline gives CDR1 SQVTM, CDR2 ANQGSEA. With molecular barcodes, quantitative 5'-RACE was used to make the TCR beta libraries. TCRdb reanalysed the 5' RACE reads using MiXCR and keeps one entry per CDR3 protein. The data contain some 240,000 distinct CDR3 sequences, roughly 8.6% of them singletons. The table lists this clonotype with many counts. The specimen was blood, either unsorted or a sorted T cell fraction (not recorded which). The chain is built from TRBV29-1 and TRBJ1-1; the D is unclear. This clonotype originated in a male donor with ankylosing spondylitis or in good health (not recorded which). The CDR3 loop is CSVGRSAGTEAFF. Written as DNA, the CDR3 is TGCAGCGTTGGTCGGTCCGCAGGCACTGAAGCTTTCTTT. Combining the CDR3 with reference TRBV29-1 and TRBJ1-1 gives the whole variable domain SAVISQKPSRDICQRGTSLTIQCQVDSQVTMMFWYRQQPGQSLTLIATANQGSEATYESGFVIDKFPISRPNLTFSTLTVSNMSPEDSSIYLCSVGRSAGTEAFFGQGTRLTVV.